Listed below are T cell receptor beta chains from one sample, sequenced in a study of regulatory T cells in long-lasting Graves disease. TCRdb passed the multiplex PCR reads through MiXCR, listing each CDR3 protein once. The table records about 460,000 distinct CDR3 sequences, about 20% of them present only once. The source material was peripheral blood mononuclear cells (PBMCs), sampled when the disease was refractory, from a patient treated with antithyroid drugs. All receptors derive from a female donor with Graves disease. Both conserved end residues are part of each CDR3. D genes are given only for firm matches. The size field is filled for only some rows; it gives once, few, many or a size class.

TRBJ2-5	many	TRBV7-2	NA	CASSLAAGYQETQYF	TGTGCCAGCAGCTTAGCTGCGGGGTACCAAGAGACCCAGTACTTC
TRBJ2-7	few	TRBV20-1	TRBD1	CSATGDGGYEQYF	TGCAGTGCCACAGGGGATGGGGGCTACGAGCAGTACTTC
TRBJ2-2	many	TRBV29-1	NA	CSVVERGAKGAGELFF	TGCAGCGTTGTGGAAAGGGGGGCGAAGGGAGCCGGGGAGCTGTTTTTT
TRBJ2-7	NA	TRBV5-8	TRBD1	CASSPTRTGGSYEQYF	TGTGCCAGCAGCCCGACACGGACAGGGGGATCCTACGAGCAGTACTTC
TRBJ2-7	NA	TRBV2	TRBD2	CASRSGLAGIDEQYF	TGTGCCAGCAGGTCAGGACTAGCGGGAATCGACGAGCAGTACTTC
TRBJ1-4	many	TRBV5-1	NA	CASSPGSTGLEEKLFF	TGCGCCAGCAGCCCTGGTTCGACGGGTTTGGAGGAAAAACTGTTTTTT
TRBJ2-1	few	TRBV7-2	TRBD2	CASNPTSGGNEQFF	TGTGCCAGCAACCCGACTAGCGGGGGCAATGAGCAGTTCTTC
TRBJ2-5	few	TRBV28	NA	CASSPPGDQETQYF	TGTGCCAGCAGCCCCCCCGGGGATCAAGAGACCCAGTACTTC
TRBJ1-4	few	TRBV13	NA	CASSLRGRAPDEKLFF	TGTGCCAGCAGCCTAAGGGGAAGGGCGCCGGATGAAAAACTGTTTTTT
TRBJ2-7	many	TRBV12-3/TRBV12-4	NA	CASSPQDRRSLLEQYF	TGTGCCAGCAGTCCGCAAGACAGGCGCTCCCTCCTCGAGCAGTACTTC
TRBJ1-1	many	TRBV2	NA	CASRARGALRDTEAFF	TGTGCCAGCAGGGCCCGAGGGGCCCTGAGGGACACTGAAGCTTTCTTT
TRBJ1-5	NA	TRBV6-2/TRBV6-3	TRBD1	CASRHRGPNQPQHF	TGTGCCAGCAGACACAGGGGTCCTAATCAGCCCCAGCATTTT
TRBJ1-5	NA	TRBV5-5	NA	CASSFVVDRSSNQPQHF	TGTGCCAGCAGCTTTGTTGTGGACCGGTCTAGCAATCAGCCCCAGCATTTT
TRBJ1-2	many	TRBV11-2	NA	CASSADGYGYTF	TGTGCCAGCAGCGCCGACGGTTATGGCTACACCTTC
TRBJ1-2	NA	TRBV6-1	TRBD1	CASSRTFDRVPNYGYTF	TGTGCCAGCAGCAGAACCTTCGACAGGGTACCTAACTATGGCTACACCTTC
TRBJ1-2	few	TRBV30	NA	CAWKSRGVGYTF	TGTGCCTGGAAATCTCGAGGGGTTGGCTACACCTTC
TRBJ2-2	few	TRBV9	NA	CASSADWEELFF	TGTGCCAGCAGCGCAGACTGGGAGGAGCTGTTTTTT